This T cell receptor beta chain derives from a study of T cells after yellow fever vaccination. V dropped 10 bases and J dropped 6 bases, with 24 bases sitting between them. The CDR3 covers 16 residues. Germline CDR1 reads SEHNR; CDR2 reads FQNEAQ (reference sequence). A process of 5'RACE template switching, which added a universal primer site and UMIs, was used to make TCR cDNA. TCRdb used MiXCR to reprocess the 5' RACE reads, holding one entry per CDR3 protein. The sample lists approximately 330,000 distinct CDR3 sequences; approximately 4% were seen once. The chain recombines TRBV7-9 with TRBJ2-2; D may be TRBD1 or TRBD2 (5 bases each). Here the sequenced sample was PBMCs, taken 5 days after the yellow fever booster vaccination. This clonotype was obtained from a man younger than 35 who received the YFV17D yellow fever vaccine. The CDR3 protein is CATRPSKGPRAGELFF. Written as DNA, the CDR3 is TGTGCCACCCGACCGAGTAAGGGACCAAGGGCCGGGGAGCTGTTTTTT.